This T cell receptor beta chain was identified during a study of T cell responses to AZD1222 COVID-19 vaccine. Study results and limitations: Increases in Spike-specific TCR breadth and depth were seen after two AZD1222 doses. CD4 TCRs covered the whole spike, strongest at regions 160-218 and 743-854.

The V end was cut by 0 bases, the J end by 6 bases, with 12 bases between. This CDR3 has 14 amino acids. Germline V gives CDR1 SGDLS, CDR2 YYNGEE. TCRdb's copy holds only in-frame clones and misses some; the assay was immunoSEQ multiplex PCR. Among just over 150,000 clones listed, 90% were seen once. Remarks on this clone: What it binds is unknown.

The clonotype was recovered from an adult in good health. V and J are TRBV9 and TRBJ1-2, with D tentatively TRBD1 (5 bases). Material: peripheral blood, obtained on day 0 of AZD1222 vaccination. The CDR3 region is CASSVGVGANGYTF. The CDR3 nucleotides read TGTGCCAGCAGCGTAGGGGTAGGGGCCAATGGCTACACCTTC. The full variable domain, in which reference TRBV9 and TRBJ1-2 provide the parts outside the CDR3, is DSGVTQTPKHLITATGQRVTLRCSPRSGDLSVYWYQQSLDQGLQFLIQYYNGEERAKGNILERFSAQQFPDLHSELNLSSLELGDSALYFCASSVGVGANGYTFGSGTRLTVV.